The 31 T cell receptor beta chains below all came from one sample that was sequenced in a study of blood T cells in healthy people across ages. The authors ran a second PCR of 7 to 11 cycles using a sample-barcoded 5' primer and a J-beta primer mix. TCRdb redid the calling of the 5' RACE reads with MiXCR, one entry per CDR3 protein. The sample consists of over a million distinct CDR3 sequences, about 43% of them appearing once. Sequencing was done on a sample of blood. The source of these receptors is a young woman in good health.

The V gene is TRBV7-2, the J gene TRBJ2-3, with 7 bases identical to TRBD1. CDR3 length: 15 residues. The germline V gene has CDR1 SGHTA and CDR2 FQGNSA. V dropped 5 bases and J dropped 2; count of bases not matched to a gene: 7. CDR3 loop: CASSLQGTPTDTQYF. The CDR3 nucleotides are TGTGCCAGCAGCCTACAGGGGACCCCCACAGATACGCAGTATTTT.

The chain recombines TRBV7-2 with TRBJ2-5; 10 nucleotides align to TRBD2. V gave up 1 base and J gave up 2 bases; unmatched junction bases: 13. The length of the CDR3 is 19 residues. Looked up from germline, CDR1 is SGHTA and CDR2 is FQGNSA. CDR3 bases: TGTGCCAGCAGCTTAGAGGTCCCTAGACTAGCGGGCCTTCAAGAGACCCAGTACTTC. Translating it yields CASSLEVPRLAGLQETQYF.

There are a few counts of this clonotype. The J gene is TRBJ2-1, the V gene TRBV20-1, with TRBD2 matching over 12 bases. The CDR3 consists of 14 residues. Germline values: CDR1 DFQATT, CDR2 SNEGSKA (reference sequence). V lost 4 bases to trimming and J lost 7 bases; unmatched junction nucleotides: 5. CDR3 nucleotides: TGCAGTGCTAATCTAGCGGGAGGGCCGAATGAGCAGTTCTTC. Protein: CSANLAGGPNEQFF.

J is TRBJ2-5 and V is TRBV9; perhaps TRBD2 as D (7 bases). This CDR3 contains 15 residues. The germline V and J ends were trimmed by 3 bases and 11 bases, with 23 bases remaining between them. Germline loops: CDR1 SGDLS, CDR2 YYNGEE. This CDR3 is CASSALGGGYNEQYF. The CDR3 DNA follows: TGTGCCAGCAGCGCGCTAGGGGGAGGGTACAATGAGCAGTACTTC.

This chain links TRBV28 with TRBJ2-6; weak D call: TRBD1 (5 bases). V lost 4 bases, J lost 1 base, and 14 bases lay in between. Germline V CDR1 and CDR2: MDHEN, SYDVKM. This CDR3 contains 17 residues. CDR3 nucleotides: TGTGCCAGCAGTTACCAGATAGGGGTGTCTGGGGCCAACGTCCTGACTTTC. It codes for CASSYQIGVSGANVLTF.

This clonotype was counted between two and nine times. The J gene is TRBJ2-5, the V gene TRBV6-1; possible D gene TRBD1, 6 bases. With 7 bases removed from V and 4 bases from J, the gap between germline ends came to 31 bases. This CDR3 spans 19 amino acids. Per germline, CDR1 MNHNS and CDR2 SASEGT. CDR3 nucleotide sequence: TGTGCCAGCATGCTCCGATTCTCCCGGAGCAGGGGATGGGGAGAGACCCAGTACTTC. Protein sequence: CASMLRFSRSRGWGETQYF.

This clonotype was found many times. This chain links TRBV7-2 with TRBJ2-5; D not certain. The CDR3 totals 14 residues. Germline CDR1 reads SGHTA; CDR2 reads FQGNSA. V was pared by 4 bases and J by 0 bases, with 9 bases between. CDR3 DNA: TGTGCCAGCAGCTCCTTGGGGTACCAAGAGACCCAGTACTTC. Amino acids: CASSSLGYQETQYF.

The chain joins TRBV10-1 to TRBJ2-4; D is unclear. Germline CDR1 reads WNHNN; CDR2 reads SYGVQD (reference sequence). CDR3 size: 17 residues. V was pared by 5 bases and J by 0 bases, with 17 bases between. CDR3 nucleotide sequence: TGCGCCAGCAGTTGTATCCGAAGGGCTCTAGCCAAAAACATTCAGTACTTC. Its protein is CASSCIRRALAKNIQYF.

The chain is built from TRBV7-9 and TRBJ2-1, with 9 bases matching TRBD1. The J call may be in error: the DNA end matches TRBJ2-7 better. This CDR3 is built from 16 residues. From germline, CDR1 is SEHNR and CDR2 FQNEAQ (reference sequence). The CDR3 DNA reads as TGTGCCAGCAGCCCTAGAGGGACAGGGCCCTACAATGAGCAGTACTTC. This codes for CASSPRGTGPYNEQYF.

This clonotype was seen more than once but under ten times. The chain couples TRBV29-1 to TRBJ2-1, with 15 bases lining up with TRBD2. The V gene's germline CDR1 is SQVTM and CDR2 ANQGSEA. This CDR3 is built from 20 residues. The ends lost 3 bases at V and 1 base at J; junction bases unmatched: 13. The CDR3 loop is CSVDRGRPGLAGGSYNEQFF. In nucleotides, the CDR3 is TGCAGCGTTGACCGAGGCCGGCCGGGACTAGCGGGAGGATCCTACAATGAGCAGTTCTTC.

The rearrangement links TRBV7-3 to TRBJ1-2; TRBD1 matches 7 bases. This CDR3 is 15 amino acids long. V shed 2 bases and J 8 bases; nucleotides not matched to a gene: 11. Germline loops: CDR1 SGHTA, CDR2 FQGTGA. The CDR3 region has the DNA TGTGCCAGCAGCTTAGATCCTGACAGGGCGAAAGGCTACACCTTC. It codes for CASSLDPDRAKGYTF.

In its sample, this clonotype was seen a few times. The chain is built from TRBV27 and TRBJ1-5; TRBD1 aligns across 8 bases. The germline V gene has CDR1 MNHEY and CDR2 SMNVEV (reference sequence). The J segment lost 3 bases and the V segment lost 6 bases, leaving 7 bases of the junction unmatched. This CDR3 spans 15 amino acids. As DNA, the CDR3 is TGTGCCAGCAGCCGTGGGACAGGAAACAATCAGCCCCAGCATTTT. Its protein is CASSRGTGNNQPQHF.

The J gene is TRBJ1-1, the V gene TRBV7-9; D remains unclear. The CDR3 extends over 14 amino acids. Per germline, CDR1 SEHNR and CDR2 FQNEAQ (reference sequence). Trimming removed 2 bases from V and 11 bases from J, with 18 bases in between. The CDR3 region has the DNA TGTGCCAGCAGCTTATCGGTCGCGTCACAGCAGGCTTTCTTT. It codes for CASSLSVASQQAFF.

This chain joins TRBV10-3 and TRBJ2-3; 11 nucleotides match TRBD1. The V gene end was trimmed by 5 bases and the J gene end by 5 bases; junction bases not matched to a gene: 9. CDR1 and CDR2 (germline): ENHRY, SYGVKD. This CDR3 is built from 16 residues. The CDR3 bases are TGTGCCATCAGTCCGCGGACAGGGGGCTGGGTAGATACGCAGTATTTT. It translates to CAISPRTGGWVDTQYF.

A word on this clonotype: Since a much larger clone is just one base distant, this may be a read error. The V gene is TRBV7-9, the J gene TRBJ2-7, with 7 bases matching TRBD2. This CDR3 has 12 residues. The germline V gene encodes CDR1 SEHNR and CDR2 FQNEAQ (reference sequence). The CDR3 bases are TGTTCCAGCAGCTTGTGGGAGGGCGAGCAGTACTTC. Protein sequence: CSSSLWEGEQYF.

The V and J genes are TRBV28 and TRBJ2-3, with a possible D match to TRBD2 (6 bases). The CDR3 spans 17 residues. Germline loops: CDR1 MDHEN, CDR2 SYDVKM. V was trimmed by 5 bases and J by 4 bases, leaving 22 bases between them. The CDR3 loop is CASSAMGHTSPADTQYF. Written as DNA, the CDR3 is TGTGCCAGCAGTGCCATGGGCCATACTAGCCCGGCAGATACGCAGTATTTT.

This clonotype was seen more than once but under ten times. The chain carries TRBV12-3 or TRBV12-4 and TRBJ2-3; 15 positions agree with TRBD2. J lost 9 bases, V lost 6 bases, and 7 bases had no gene match. CDR3 size: 15 residues. CDR3 sequence reads: CASSLGLAGGRTQYF. The DNA for the CDR3 is TGTGCCAGCAGCCTCGGACTAGCGGGGGGGAGGACGCAGTATTTT.

J is TRBJ2-1 and V is TRBV9; 10 bases agree with TRBD2. Trimming at V came to 0 bases and at J to 5 bases, leaving 5 bases not matched to a gene. Germline V lookup: CDR1 SGDLS, CDR2 YYNGEE. CDR3 length equals 16 residues. The CDR3 reads CASSVALLAGHNEQFF. The CDR3 coding sequence is TGTGCCAGCAGCGTAGCTTTACTAGCGGGGCACAATGAGCAGTTCTTC.

In its sample, this clonotype was seen a few times. The rearrangement uses TRBV7-2 and TRBJ2-7, with 10 bases matching TRBD2. From germline, CDR1 is SGHTA and CDR2 FQGNSA. Trimming took 4 bases from V and 4 from J; bases not matched to a gene: 7. The CDR3 spans 15 residues. The chain's CDR3 is CASSSASGGQYEQYF. In DNA, the CDR3 is TGTGCCAGCAGCTCAGCTAGCGGGGGACAGTACGAGCAGTACTTC.

J is TRBJ2-5 and V is TRBV2; TRBD1 matches at 8 bases. V gave up 5 bases and J gave up 2 bases; unmatched junction bases: 7. Germline V CDR1 and CDR2: SNHLY, FYNNEI. The CDR3 is made up of 15 amino acids. CDR3: CASSLMGQAQETQYF. The CDR3, as DNA: TGTGCCAGCAGTTTGATGGGACAGGCTCAAGAGACCCAGTACTTC.

This rearrangement joins TRBV20-1 to TRBJ2-7; a weak D match, TRBD2 (7 bases). The germline gives CDR1 DFQATT, CDR2 SNEGSKA (reference sequence). The length of the CDR3 is 15 residues. Trimming took off 2 bases at V and 0 bases at J, with 14 bases between the two ends. DNA for the CDR3: TGCAGTGCTAGACCCGTGGGGGGGGCCTCCTACGAGCAGTACTTC. Its protein product is CSARPVGGASYEQYF.

This clonotype has just a few counts. The CDR3: CASSVDVGSGANVLTF. CDR3 coding DNA: TGTGCCAGCAGCGTAGACGTAGGCTCTGGGGCCAACGTCCTGACTTTC. The chain joins TRBV7-2 to TRBJ2-6; the D is unclear. Trimming removed 5 bases at V and 0 bases at J, with 11 bases between. CDR1 is SGHTA and CDR2 is FQGNSA in the germline V gene. The CDR3 spans 16 residues.

The chain couples TRBV6-5 to TRBJ2-2, with D unclear. V lost 4 bases and J lost 1, with 10 bases in between. From germline, CDR1 is MNHEY and CDR2 SVGAGI. The CDR3 covers 15 residues. CDR3 in amino acids: CASSFGGENTGELFF. The CDR3 DNA reads as TGTGCCAGCAGTTTCGGCGGAGAGAACACCGGGGAGCTGTTTTTT.

The chain carries TRBV4-2 and TRBJ2-3, with a possible D match to TRBD2 (6 bases). CDR3 length: 18 residues. Trimming cost V 5 bases and J 2 bases, with 23 bases left between them. The V gene's germline CDR1 is LGHNA and CDR2 YNFKEQ. The CDR3 protein is CASSGRAAGADLTDTQYF. The DNA of the CDR3 is TGTGCCAGCAGCGGTAGGGCAGCGGGCGCCGATCTCACAGATACGCAGTATTTT.

The rearrangement joins TRBV7-6 to TRBJ1-1; 9 bases line up with TRBD1. The CDR3 sequence is 15 residues long. Germline CDR1 is SGHVS and CDR2 is FNYEAQ. V dropped 5 bases and J dropped 4; count of bases not matched to a gene: 8. The CDR3 loop reads CASSPTGGGGTEAFF. The CDR3 DNA follows: TGTGCCAGCAGCCCCACAGGGGGCGGGGGCACTGAAGCTTTCTTT.

The chain carries TRBV14 and TRBJ2-7; TRBD2 is a possible D gene (5 bases). Trimming took 1 base from V and 0 from J, leaving 13 bases between them. The germline V gene encodes CDR1 SGHDN and CDR2 FVKESK. The CDR3 is 16 amino acids. The CDR3 nucleotides are TGTGCCAGCAGCCAAGGGTCCGGGAAGAGCTCCTACGAGCAGTACTTC. Translated: CASSQGSGKSSYEQYF.

This clonotype has just a few counts. The chain couples TRBV20-1 to TRBJ2-1; perhaps TRBD2 as D (7 bases). Per germline, CDR1 DFQATT and CDR2 SNEGSKA (reference sequence). The CDR3 extends over 16 amino acids. V shed 5 bases and J shed 5 bases, with 22 bases lying between them. CDR3: CSAPAPWGGANNEQFF. CDR3 nucleotide sequence: TGCAGTGCTCCTGCCCCTTGGGGGGGGGCAAACAATGAGCAGTTCTTC.

V and J are TRBV11-2 and TRBJ2-7, with TRBD1 matching over 7 bases. CDR3 length equals 14 residues. V lost 8 bases and J lost 7; bases outside the gene matches: 14. Germline CDR1 is SGHAT and CDR2 is FQNNGV. Here the CDR3 reads CASAKTGTVHEQYF. CDR3 nucleotides: TGTGCCAGCGCCAAGACAGGGACGGTCCATGAGCAGTACTTC.

This clonotype is a singleton in its sample. The CDR3 reads CAWSAAPGSTYEQYF. The CDR3, as DNA: TGTGCCTGGAGTGCCGCTCCGGGGAGCACCTACGAGCAGTACTTC. The chain uses TRBV30 and TRBJ2-5, with a tentative D call TRBD2 (5 bases). The J call is uncertain, as TRBJ2-7 better fits the DNA end. The CDR3 extends over 15 amino acids. CDR1 is GTSNPN, CDR2 SVGIG, per germline (reference sequence).

A few counts support this clonotype. The chain links TRBV27 to TRBJ2-3; 8 bases agree with TRBD1. Germline CDR1 is MNHEY and CDR2 is SMNVEV (reference sequence). V lost 7 bases and J lost 2; bases outside the gene matches: 5. CDR3 length equals 14 residues. CDR3 protein: CASTGGRNTDTQYF. In nucleotides, the CDR3 is TGTGCCAGCACAGGGGGCAGGAACACAGATACGCAGTATTTT.

The rearrangement links TRBV27 to TRBJ2-1; D unclear. Trimming pared 7 bases from V and 2 bases from J, leaving 9 bases between. The CDR3 has 13 amino acids. Per germline, CDR1 MNHEY and CDR2 SMNVEV (reference sequence). For the CDR3, the DNA is TGTGCCAGCAAAATCGGAGCCTACAATGAGCAGTTCTTC. Its translation: CASKIGAYNEQFF.